This is a list of T cell receptor beta chains from one sample in a study of blood T cells in healthy people across ages. In TCRdb, the 5' RACE reads were re-called with MiXCR into one record per CDR3 protein. Among about 1 million distinct CDR3 sequences listed, 40% to 50% were seen once. Sequences were obtained from blood. The receptors stem from an older woman in good health. Both conserved end residues are part of each CDR3. A D gene is named only where the DNA matches it firmly. Not all rows give a size; the values are once, few, many and, for expanded clones, a class.

j_call: TRBJ2-1; d_call: -; clone_size: -; v_call: TRBV2; cdr3_nt: TGTGCCAGCAAAGTTGTGAGAGGAAACAATGAGCAGTTCTTC; cdr3_aa: CASKVVRGNNEQFF
j_call: TRBJ2-7; d_call: -; clone_size: -; v_call: TRBV9; cdr3_nt: TGTGCCAGCAGCGGGGACTCTGGCGGCTCCGAGCAGTACTTC; cdr3_aa: CASSGDSGGSEQYF
j_call: TRBJ2-1; d_call: -; clone_size: -; v_call: TRBV12-3/TRBV12-4; cdr3_nt: TGTGCCAGCAGTTTGAGCCGGGCGGTTGAGTTCTTC; cdr3_aa: CASSLSRAVEFF
j_call: TRBJ2-7; d_call: TRBD1; clone_size: -; v_call: TRBV2; cdr3_nt: TGTGCCAGCAGCCTCCGACAGGGCTCAGCCTACGAGCAGTACTTC; cdr3_aa: CASSLRQGSAYEQYF
j_call: TRBJ1-2; d_call: TRBD1; clone_size: -; v_call: TRBV27; cdr3_nt: TGTGCCAGCAGTCCGCGAGGACAGGGAAGACCCTATGGCTACACCTTC; cdr3_aa: CASSPRGQGRPYGYTF
j_call: TRBJ2-1; d_call: TRBD1; clone_size: -; v_call: TRBV30; cdr3_nt: TGTGCCTGGAGTGTACAATGGGGACAGGTCGGCAATGAGCAGTTCTTC; cdr3_aa: CAWSVQWGQVGNEQFF
j_call: TRBJ2-3; d_call: TRBD2; clone_size: -; v_call: TRBV10-3; cdr3_nt: TGTGCCATCACAGCGGGAGGAACAGATACGCAGTATTTT; cdr3_aa: CAITAGGTDTQYF
j_call: TRBJ2-7; d_call: TRBD1; clone_size: -; v_call: TRBV29-1; cdr3_nt: TGCAGCGTTGAAGATCGACAGGGGGCGCGGATAGAGCAGTACTTC; cdr3_aa: CSVEDRQGARIEQYF
j_call: TRBJ2-1; d_call: TRBD1; clone_size: -; v_call: TRBV5-1; cdr3_nt: TGCGCCAGCAGCCCAGACAGGGGGTTAGGGGATGAGCAGTTCTTC; cdr3_aa: CASSPDRGLGDEQFF
j_call: TRBJ2-1; d_call: -; clone_size: few; v_call: TRBV21-1; cdr3_nt: TGTGCCAGCAGCAACCCGGGACTAGACTCCTACAATGAGCAGTTCTTC; cdr3_aa: CASSNPGLDSYNEQFF
j_call: TRBJ2-7; d_call: -; clone_size: few; v_call: TRBV6-6; cdr3_nt: TGTGCCAGCAGTTACCTTGGCCCAGCTCAGACTAACGAGCAGTACTTC; cdr3_aa: CASSYLGPAQTNEQYF
j_call: TRBJ2-6; d_call: -; clone_size: few; v_call: TRBV12-3/TRBV12-4; cdr3_nt: TGTGCCAGCAGTTCGCCAGGGACTGGGGCCAACGTCCTGACTTTC; cdr3_aa: CASSSPGTGANVLTF
j_call: TRBJ2-1; d_call: TRBD2; clone_size: many; v_call: TRBV29-1; cdr3_nt: TGCAGCGTTGATCCAGCGGGGATCAATGAGCAGTTCTTC; cdr3_aa: CSVDPAGINEQFF
j_call: TRBJ2-1; d_call: -; clone_size: few; v_call: TRBV5-6; cdr3_nt: TGTGCCAGCAGCTTTATCCTATCGGGAAACAATGAGCAGTTCTTC; cdr3_aa: CASSFILSGNNEQFF
j_call: TRBJ1-5; d_call: -; clone_size: -; v_call: TRBV28; cdr3_nt: TGTGCCAGCAGTTTATCGGCAGGTAGCAATCAGCCCCAGCATTTT; cdr3_aa: CASSLSAGSNQPQHF
j_call: TRBJ2-3; d_call: -; clone_size: few; v_call: TRBV27; cdr3_nt: TGTGCCAGCACCGATTCCAGGCCCACAGATACGCAGTATTTT; cdr3_aa: CASTDSRPTDTQYF
j_call: TRBJ2-1; d_call: TRBD2; clone_size: -; v_call: TRBV20-1; cdr3_nt: TGCAGTGCTGGACTAGCGGGAGTCGGCAATGAGCAGTTCTTC; cdr3_aa: CSAGLAGVGNEQFF
j_call: TRBJ1-1; d_call: -; clone_size: -; v_call: TRBV27; cdr3_nt: TGTGCCAGCAGTGAGGACAGTCCGAACACTGAAGCTTTCTTT; cdr3_aa: CASSEDSPNTEAFF
j_call: TRBJ2-5; d_call: -; clone_size: few; v_call: TRBV12-3/TRBV12-4; cdr3_nt: TGTGCCAGCAGTTTAGGGAGTTTGAGGGAGACCCAGTACTTC; cdr3_aa: CASSLGSLRETQYF
j_call: TRBJ1-2; d_call: TRBD1; clone_size: -; v_call: TRBV5-1; cdr3_nt: TGCGCCAGCAGCTTGGTAGGGACAGGGGACACCTATGGCTACACCTTC; cdr3_aa: CASSLVGTGDTYGYTF
j_call: TRBJ2-3; d_call: -; clone_size: -; v_call: TRBV3-1; cdr3_nt: TGTGCCAGCAGCCAAGACCGGGGGAGTCTGAGAGATACGCAGTATTTT; cdr3_aa: CASSQDRGSLRDTQYF
j_call: TRBJ1-1; d_call: TRBD1; clone_size: few; v_call: TRBV5-1; cdr3_nt: TGCGCCAGCAGCTTGGACGGACAGGGGAGGACTGAAGCTTTCTTT; cdr3_aa: CASSLDGQGRTEAFF
j_call: TRBJ2-1; d_call: -; clone_size: -; v_call: TRBV5-1; cdr3_nt: TGCGCCGGCAGCTTCTTATTGGGGGCGGATGAGCAGTTCTTC; cdr3_aa: CAGSFLLGADEQFF
j_call: TRBJ2-1; d_call: -; clone_size: -; v_call: TRBV27; cdr3_nt: TGTGCCAGCAGTTCATTCCCAGGTGAGCAGTTCTTC; cdr3_aa: CASSSFPGEQFF
j_call: TRBJ2-5; d_call: TRBD2; clone_size: -; v_call: TRBV20-1; cdr3_nt: TGCAGTGCAAGTGAGCCCACTAGCGGGAGCTGGGGGACCCAGTACTTC; cdr3_aa: CSASEPTSGSWGTQYF
j_call: TRBJ2-7; d_call: TRBD2; clone_size: few; v_call: TRBV6-1; cdr3_nt: TGTGCCAGCAGTCCGATTTTCCGTAGCGGGAGTGGGGGCAACGAGCAGTACTTC; cdr3_aa: CASSPIFRSGSGGNEQYF
j_call: TRBJ2-1; d_call: -; clone_size: -; v_call: TRBV4-2; cdr3_nt: TGTGCCAGCAGCCAAGATCAACAGACACGCAATGAGCAGTTCTTC; cdr3_aa: CASSQDQQTRNEQFF
j_call: TRBJ2-7; d_call: TRBD2; clone_size: -; v_call: TRBV28; cdr3_nt: TGTGCCAGCAGTTCCGGGACTAGCGGGAGGGACGAGCAGTACTTC; cdr3_aa: CASSSGTSGRDEQYF
j_call: TRBJ2-1; d_call: TRBD2; clone_size: few; v_call: TRBV6-2/TRBV6-3; cdr3_nt: TGTGCCAGCAGCCCACTAGCGGGAGTTGACAATGAGCAGTTCTTC; cdr3_aa: CASSPLAGVDNEQFF
j_call: TRBJ1-1; d_call: TRBD1; clone_size: -; v_call: TRBV29-1; cdr3_nt: TGCAGCGTTGAAAATCCCCGACAGGGAGGCACTGAAGCTTTCTTT; cdr3_aa: CSVENPRQGGTEAFF
j_call: TRBJ2-7; d_call: -; clone_size: -; v_call: TRBV21-1; cdr3_nt: TGTGCCAGCAGCACGCGGCCTGACAGGACCTCCTACGAGCAGTACTTC; cdr3_aa: CASSTRPDRTSYEQYF
j_call: TRBJ2-1; d_call: -; clone_size: few; v_call: TRBV5-1; cdr3_nt: TGCGCCAGCAGCTTGGCAGGGATGAATGAGCAGTTCTTC; cdr3_aa: CASSLAGMNEQFF
j_call: TRBJ2-1; d_call: TRBD1; clone_size: -; v_call: TRBV7-8; cdr3_nt: TGTGCCAGCAGCCGAGGACAGGGTGGCTCCTACAATGAGCAGTTCTTC; cdr3_aa: CASSRGQGGSYNEQFF
j_call: TRBJ1-5; d_call: -; clone_size: once; v_call: TRBV20-1; cdr3_nt: TGCAGTGCTAGAGCACCTATTGGGAGTAATCAGCCCCAGCATTTT; cdr3_aa: CSARAPIGSNQPQHF
j_call: TRBJ2-1; d_call: TRBD2; clone_size: many; v_call: TRBV6-1; cdr3_nt: TGTGCCAGCAGCAGACTAGCGGGACAACCCAATGAGCAGTTCTTC; cdr3_aa: CASSRLAGQPNEQFF
j_call: TRBJ2-7; d_call: TRBD2; clone_size: many; v_call: TRBV4-2; cdr3_nt: TGTGCCAGCAGCCAAACTAGCGGGAGGGCCTTGGACGAGCAGTACTTC; cdr3_aa: CASSQTSGRALDEQYF
j_call: TRBJ2-5; d_call: TRBD2; clone_size: -; v_call: TRBV18; cdr3_nt: TGTGCCAGCTCATGGGCTAGCGGGAACCAAGAGACCCAGTACTTC; cdr3_aa: CASSWASGNQETQYF
j_call: TRBJ2-7; d_call: -; clone_size: -; v_call: TRBV7-9; cdr3_nt: TGTGCCAGCAGCTTAGATCTTACCTACGAGCAGTACTTC; cdr3_aa: CASSLDLTYEQYF
j_call: TRBJ2-1; d_call: -; clone_size: -; v_call: TRBV20-1; cdr3_nt: TGCAGTGCTAGAGCGGCAGGGCGTGCTTACAATGAGCAGTTCTTC; cdr3_aa: CSARAAGRAYNEQFF
j_call: TRBJ2-1; d_call: -; clone_size: -; v_call: TRBV6-2/TRBV6-3; cdr3_nt: TGTGCCAGCAGTTACTCGAAAGTTGGTAATGAGCAGTTCTTC; cdr3_aa: CASSYSKVGNEQFF
j_call: TRBJ2-5; d_call: -; clone_size: -; v_call: TRBV7-2; cdr3_nt: TGTGCCAGCAGCCTAAACTTCAGGGGCCATGAGCAGTACTTC; cdr3_aa: CASSLNFRGHEQYF
j_call: TRBJ2-5; d_call: -; clone_size: few; v_call: TRBV5-5; cdr3_nt: TGTGCCAGCAGCTCGGGGGCCAAAGAGACCCAGTACTTC; cdr3_aa: CASSSGAKETQYF
j_call: TRBJ2-3; d_call: -; clone_size: -; v_call: TRBV28; cdr3_nt: TGTGCCAGCAGTTTAAGGGAGCTTATTACTAGCACAGATACGCAGTATTTT; cdr3_aa: CASSLRELITSTDTQYF
j_call: TRBJ2-7; d_call: -; clone_size: few; v_call: TRBV7-9; cdr3_nt: TGTGCCAGCAGCTTAGCAGGAGGGTGGAACGAGCAGTACTTC; cdr3_aa: CASSLAGGWNEQYF
j_call: TRBJ2-5; d_call: -; clone_size: -; v_call: TRBV5-1; cdr3_nt: TGCGCCAACAGCTTGGGTCTGAGCTACAATGAGCAGTACTTC; cdr3_aa: CANSLGLSYNEQYF
j_call: TRBJ2-3; d_call: -; clone_size: -; v_call: TRBV7-2; cdr3_nt: TGTGCCAGCAGCCAGGGGGCGGGAGTGAAGACGCAGTATTTT; cdr3_aa: CASSQGAGVKTQYF
j_call: TRBJ2-2; d_call: -; clone_size: -; v_call: TRBV6-5; cdr3_nt: TGTGCCAGCAGTTACTCCTTAGACGGAGGGCTGTTTTTT; cdr3_aa: CASSYSLDGGLFF
j_call: TRBJ2-5; d_call: -; clone_size: -; v_call: TRBV28; cdr3_nt: TGTGCCAGCAGTTTTCGTGGGGGGACCGGACAAGAGACCCAGTACTTC; cdr3_aa: CASSFRGGTGQETQYF
j_call: TRBJ2-3; d_call: TRBD2; clone_size: -; v_call: TRBV4-2; cdr3_nt: TGTGCCAGCAGCCAAGCAGGAGTCGGGAGGGCCACAGATACGCAGTATTTT; cdr3_aa: CASSQAGVGRATDTQYF